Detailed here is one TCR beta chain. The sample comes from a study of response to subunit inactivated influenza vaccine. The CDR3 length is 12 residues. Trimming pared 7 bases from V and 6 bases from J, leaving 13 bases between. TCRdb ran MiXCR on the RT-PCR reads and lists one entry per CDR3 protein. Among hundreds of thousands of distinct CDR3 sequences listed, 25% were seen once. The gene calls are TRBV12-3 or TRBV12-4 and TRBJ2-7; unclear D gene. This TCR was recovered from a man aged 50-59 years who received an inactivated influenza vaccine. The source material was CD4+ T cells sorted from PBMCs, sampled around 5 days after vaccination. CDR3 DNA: TGTGCCAGCATGCGGATTAGCTCCGAGCAGTACTTC. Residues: CASMRISSEQYF.